Below, 8 T cell receptor beta chains from the same sample are listed, as sequenced in a study of response to subunit inactivated influenza vaccine (dated by TCRdb to 2016 to 2019). Libraries came from RT-PCR. Sequencing was performed on an Illumina HiSeq 2500. TCRdb reanalyzed the raw reads on its own, using fastp at Q25 for trimming and MiXCR for clone calling, and kept in-frame beta chains. When rows share a CDR3 protein, they turn into one entry using the most common DNA and genes. Recorded for this sample are more than 150,000 distinct CDR3 sequences; around a tenth of them occurred a single time. Under 40% of the sample is in the top ten clones. The specimen was CD8+ T cells sorted from PBMCs, collected less than 30 months after vaccination. Source of these receptors: a man aged 45 to 70 who received an inactivated influenza vaccine. Donor details come from another sample of the same person, matched by shared clones.

By share of the sample, this clonotype is medium-sized (0.01 to 0.1%). The chain couples TRBV7-9 to TRBJ2-1, with TRBD2 as a possible D gene (5 bases). V lost 5 bases, J lost 6 bases, and 20 bases lay in between. Germline V gives CDR1 SEHNR, CDR2 FQNEAQ (reference sequence). This CDR3 spans 16 amino acids. CDR3 sequence: CASSPGMASSRNEQFF. The DNA for the CDR3 is TGTGCCAGCAGCCCCGGGATGGCCAGCTCACGCAATGAGCAGTTCTTC.

This clonotype has at least ten counts. The chain has TRBV20-1 and TRBJ2-1, with TRBD2 identical over 8 bases. Per germline, CDR1 DFQATT and CDR2 SNEGSKA (reference sequence). Unmatched junction bases numbered 11, after V lost 3 bases and J lost 4 bases. CDR3 length: 16 residues. CDR3 residues: CSARPLKAGEYNEQFF. CDR3 DNA sequence: TGCAGTGCTAGGCCCCTGAAAGCGGGAGAATACAATGAGCAGTTCTTC.

Only a few counts were recorded for this clonotype. V and J are TRBV24-1 and TRBJ2-1; TRBD2 aligns across 9 bases. With 10 bases clipped from V and 9 bases from J, the junction kept 6 bases outside the gene matches. Germline V gives CDR1 KGHDR, CDR2 SFDVKD. The CDR3 extends over 12 amino acids. The CDR3 nucleotides read TGTGCCACGAAAGCTAGCGGGACTGAGCAGTTCTTC. This translates into CATKASGTEQFF.

This clonotype was detected ten times or more. The chain carries TRBV10-2 and TRBJ2-3, with 7 positions matching TRBD2. This CDR3 has 14 amino acids. Germline V gene data show CDR1 as WSHSY and CDR2 as SAAADI. With 2 bases clipped from V and 1 base from J, the junction kept 0 bases outside the gene matches. CDR3 DNA: TGCGCCAGCAGTGAGCGGGGGGGCACAGATACGCAGTATTTT. It encodes CASSERGGTDTQYF.

This rearrangement joins TRBV7-2 to TRBJ1-2; D unresolved. CDR3 size: 14 residues. Trimming took 4 bases from V and 7 from J, leaving 16 bases between them. The germline gives CDR1 SGHTA, CDR2 FQGNSA. DNA of the CDR3: TGTGCCAGCAGCTCACGGACCGAGGTGCGTGGCTACACCTTC. Its translation: CASSSRTEVRGYTF.

This clonotype was seen only a few times. The chain employs TRBV15 and TRBJ1-5; D uncertain. The CDR3 is made up of 16 amino acids. V shed 0 bases and J shed 2 bases, with 11 bases lying between them. The germline CDR1 and CDR2 sequences are LNHNV and YYDKDF (reference sequence). The CDR3 sequence is CATSREGYRGNQPQHF. DNA for the CDR3: TGTGCCACCAGCAGAGAAGGTTATAGGGGCAATCAGCCCCAGCATTTT.

This clonotype was observed a few times. The J gene is TRBJ1-2, the V gene TRBV2; D remains ambiguous. The ends were cut back, 4 bases at V and 10 bases at J, with 13 bases in the middle. The CDR3 is 12 residues long. CDR1 is SNHLY, CDR2 FYNNEI, per germline. The DNA for the CDR3 is TGTGCCAGCAGTGTAGGTCTTCTGATCTACACCTTC. Protein sequence: CASSVGLLIYTF.

The chain recombines TRBV2 with TRBJ1-5; 8 bases are a match to TRBD1. CDR1 and CDR2 from the germline V gene are SNHLY and FYNNEI. The CDR3 totals 14 residues. After removal of 3 bases from V and 6 bases from J, the junction contained 4 bases not matched to a gene. The CDR3 sequence: CASSDPGQVQPQHF. Here the CDR3 DNA reads TGTGCCAGCAGTGACCCGGGACAGGTTCAGCCCCAGCATTTT. Based on the CDR3 plus reference TRBV2 and TRBJ1-5, the full variable domain is EPEVTQTPSHQVTQMGQEVILRCVPISNHLYFYWYRQILGQKVEFLVSFYNNEISEKSEIFDDQFSVERPDGSNFTLKIRSTKLEDSAMYFCASSDPGQVQPQHFGDGTRLSIL.